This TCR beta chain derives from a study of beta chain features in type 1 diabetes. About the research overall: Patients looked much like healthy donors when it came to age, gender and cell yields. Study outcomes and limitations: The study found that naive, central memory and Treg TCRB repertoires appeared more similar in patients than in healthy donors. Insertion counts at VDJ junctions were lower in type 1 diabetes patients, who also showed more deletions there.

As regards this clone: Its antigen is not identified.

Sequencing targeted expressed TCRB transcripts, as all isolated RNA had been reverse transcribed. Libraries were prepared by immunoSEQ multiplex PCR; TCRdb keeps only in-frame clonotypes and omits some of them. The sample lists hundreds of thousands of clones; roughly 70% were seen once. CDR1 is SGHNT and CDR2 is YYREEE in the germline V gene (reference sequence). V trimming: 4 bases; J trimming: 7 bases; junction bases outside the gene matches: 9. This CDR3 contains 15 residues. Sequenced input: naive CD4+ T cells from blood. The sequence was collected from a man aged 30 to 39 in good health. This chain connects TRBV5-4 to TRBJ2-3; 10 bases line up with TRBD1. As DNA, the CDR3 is TGTGCCAGCAGCCGAGGGGACAGGGGAGGTAATACGCAGTATTTT. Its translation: CASSRGDRGGNTQYF.